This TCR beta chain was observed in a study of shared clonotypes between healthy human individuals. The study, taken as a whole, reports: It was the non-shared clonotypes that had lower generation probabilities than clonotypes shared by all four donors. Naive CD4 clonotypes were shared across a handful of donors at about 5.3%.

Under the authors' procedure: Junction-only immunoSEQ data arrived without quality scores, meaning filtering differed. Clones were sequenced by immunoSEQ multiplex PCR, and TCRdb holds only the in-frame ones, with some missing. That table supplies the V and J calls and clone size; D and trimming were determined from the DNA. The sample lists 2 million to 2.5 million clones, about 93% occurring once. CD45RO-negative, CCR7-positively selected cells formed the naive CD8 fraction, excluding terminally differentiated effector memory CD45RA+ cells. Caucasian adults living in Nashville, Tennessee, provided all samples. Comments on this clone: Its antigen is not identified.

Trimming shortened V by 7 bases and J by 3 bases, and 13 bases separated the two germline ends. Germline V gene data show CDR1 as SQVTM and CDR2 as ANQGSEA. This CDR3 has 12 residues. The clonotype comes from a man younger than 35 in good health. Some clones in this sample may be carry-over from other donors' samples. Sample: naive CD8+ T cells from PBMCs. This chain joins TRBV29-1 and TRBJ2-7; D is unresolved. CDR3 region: CSARTSGYEQYF. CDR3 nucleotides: TGCAGCGCCCGCACGTCCGGCTACGAGCAGTACTTC.